What follows are 8 T cell receptor beta chains derived from one specimen sequenced in a study of Ad26.COV2.S vaccination and SARS-CoV-2 variants. Described treatment: about 20 received Ad26.COV2.S at low or high dose, single or two shots; about 5 received placebo; per-sample allocation not given. The study sampled participants on day 63 after the first vaccine or placebo injection. Profiling relied on immunoSEQ multiplex PCR, and the TCRdb table lists in-frame clones only, not all of them. The sample gives 350,000 to 550,000 clones, 80% to 90% of which show up once; roughly 2.5% is in the top ten. The sequencing here drew on peripheral blood, taken in a trial of Ad26.COV2.S vaccine versus placebo. The receptors shown here come from a person aged 18 to 65 who received the Ad26.COV2.S COVID-19 vaccine or a placebo.

The CDR3 reads CASSGGAGDRWYNEQFF. In DNA form, the CDR3 reads TGTGCCAGCAGTGGAGGGGCCGGGGACCGCTGGTACAATGAGCAGTTCTTC. The rearrangement links TRBV25-1 to TRBJ2-1; D tentatively fits TRBD1 or TRBD2 (5 bases each). The germline V and J ends were trimmed by 4 bases and 4 bases, with 20 bases remaining between them. Germline-derived CDR1 and CDR2 are MGHDK and SYGVNS. The CDR3 covers 17 residues.

The V gene is TRBV29-1, the J gene TRBJ1-4; D is undetermined. The germline V gene has CDR1 SQVTM and CDR2 ANQGSEA. The CDR3 is made up of 10 amino acids. V was clipped by 7 bases and J by 13 bases, with 13 bases between them. CDR3 nucleotide sequence: TGCAGCGCGACTGGGGAGGGACTGTTTTTT. Its translation: CSATGEGLFF.

This clone appeared a few times. The chain employs TRBV27 and TRBJ2-1; D perhaps matches TRBD1 (5 bases). V lost 6 bases and J lost 4, with 7 bases in between. CDR3 length: 12 residues. CDR1 MNHEY and CDR2 SMNVEV come from the germline V gene (reference sequence). CDR3 amino acids: CASRTDYNEQFF. CDR3 DNA: TGTGCCAGCAGGACAGATTACAATGAGCAGTTCTTC.

The rearrangement uses TRBV5-1 and TRBJ1-6; D ambiguous. CDR3 size: 14 residues. CDR1 is SGHRS, CDR2 YFSETQ, per germline. V lost 3 bases and J 8 bases, leaving 12 bases between the germline ends. DNA of the CDR3: TGCGCCAGCAGCTCACAGAAGCGAGATTCACCCCTCCACTTT. It translates to CASSSQKRDSPLHF.

The rearrangement uses TRBV5-1 and TRBJ1-1; tentatively, D is TRBD1 (5 bases). The CDR3 sequence is 13 residues long. Trimming removed 5 bases at V and 0 bases at J, with 8 bases between. The germline CDR1 and CDR2 sequences are SGHRS and YFSETQ. CDR3 DNA sequence: TGCGCCAGCAGAGACAGCTTGAACACTGAAGCTTTCTTT. Protein product: CASRDSLNTEAFF.

The chain combines TRBV19 with TRBJ1-2; TRBD1 matches at 7 bases. CDR1 LNHDA and CDR2 SQIVND come from the germline V gene (reference sequence). This CDR3 is 15 amino acids long. Germline trimming cut 1 base from V and 4 bases from J; bases unmatched to any gene: 6. The DNA of the CDR3 is TGTGCCAGTAGTATAGTAACAGGGGACACCTATGGCTACACCTTC. Translated, it gives CASSIVTGDTYGYTF.

V usage is TRBV5-6 and J usage is TRBJ1-4; TRBD1 is a possible D gene (5 bases). Germline CDR1 and CDR2: SGHDT and YYEEEE. The CDR3 contains 14 residues. V shed 4 bases and J shed 8 bases, with 15 bases lying between them. CDR3 nucleotide sequence: TGTGCCAGCAGCCCGGGAGGGGTATACGAAAAACTGTTTTTT. Its translation is CASSPGGVYEKLFF.

As concerns this clone: This specimen includes other DNA sequences encoding the same CDR3. The V call is TRBV5-1, the J call TRBJ1-1, with no clear D. CDR1 SGHRS and CDR2 YFSETQ come from the germline V gene. V was cut by 4 bases and J by 1 base, with 8 bases left in between. The CDR3 totals 13 residues. The CDR3 DNA sequence: TGCGCCAGCAGCCTTACAACGAACACTGAAGCTTTCTTT. This sequence encodes CASSLTTNTEAFF.